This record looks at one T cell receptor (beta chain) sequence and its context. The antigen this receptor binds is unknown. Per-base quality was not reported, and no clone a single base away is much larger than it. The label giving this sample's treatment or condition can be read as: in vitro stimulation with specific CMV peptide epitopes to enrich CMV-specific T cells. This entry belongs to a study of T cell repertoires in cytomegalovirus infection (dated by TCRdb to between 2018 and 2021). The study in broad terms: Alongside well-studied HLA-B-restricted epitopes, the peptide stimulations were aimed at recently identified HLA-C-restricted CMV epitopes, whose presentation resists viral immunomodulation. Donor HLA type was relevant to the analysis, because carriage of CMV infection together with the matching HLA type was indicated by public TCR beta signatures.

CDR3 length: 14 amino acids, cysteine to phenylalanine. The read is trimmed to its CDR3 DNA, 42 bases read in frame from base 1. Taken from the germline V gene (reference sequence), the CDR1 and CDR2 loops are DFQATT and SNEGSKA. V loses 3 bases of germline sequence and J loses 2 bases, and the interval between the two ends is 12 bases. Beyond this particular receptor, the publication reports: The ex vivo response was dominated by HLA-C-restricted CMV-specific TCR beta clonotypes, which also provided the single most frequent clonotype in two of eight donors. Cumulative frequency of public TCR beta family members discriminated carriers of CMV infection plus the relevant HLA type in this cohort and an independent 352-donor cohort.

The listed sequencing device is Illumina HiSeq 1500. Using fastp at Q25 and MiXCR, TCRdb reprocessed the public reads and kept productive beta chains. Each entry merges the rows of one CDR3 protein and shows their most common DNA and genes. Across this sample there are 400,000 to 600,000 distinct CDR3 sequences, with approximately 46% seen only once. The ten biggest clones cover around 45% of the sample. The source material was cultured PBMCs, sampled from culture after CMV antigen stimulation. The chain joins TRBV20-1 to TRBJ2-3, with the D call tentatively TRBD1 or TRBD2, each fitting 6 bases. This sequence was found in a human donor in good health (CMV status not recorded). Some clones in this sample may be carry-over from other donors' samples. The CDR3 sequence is CSARGGGNTDTQYF. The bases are TGCAGTGCTAGGGGGGGCGGTAACACAGATACGCAGTATTTT.